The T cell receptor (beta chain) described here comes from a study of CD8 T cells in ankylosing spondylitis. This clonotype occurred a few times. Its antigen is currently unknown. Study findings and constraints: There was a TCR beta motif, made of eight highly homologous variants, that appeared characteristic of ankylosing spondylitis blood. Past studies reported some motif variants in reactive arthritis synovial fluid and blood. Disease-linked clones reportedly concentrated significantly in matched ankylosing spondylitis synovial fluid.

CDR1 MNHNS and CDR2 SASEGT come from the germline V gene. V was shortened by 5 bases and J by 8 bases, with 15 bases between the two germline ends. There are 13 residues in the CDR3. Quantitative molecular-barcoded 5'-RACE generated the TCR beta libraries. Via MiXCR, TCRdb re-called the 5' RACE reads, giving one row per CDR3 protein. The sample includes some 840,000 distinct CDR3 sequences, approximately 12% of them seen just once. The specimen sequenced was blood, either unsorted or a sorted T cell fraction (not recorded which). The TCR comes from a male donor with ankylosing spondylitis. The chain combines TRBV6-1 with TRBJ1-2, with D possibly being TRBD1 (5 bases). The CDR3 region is CASSPDSVRGYTF. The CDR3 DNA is TGTGCCAGCAGTCCTGACAGCGTACGAGGCTACACCTTC.